These T cell receptor beta chains were read from a single sample in a study of shared clonotypes between healthy human individuals. Data came from immunoSEQ multiplex PCR; TCRdb stores just in-frame clones and leaves some out. The sample has around 1 million clones, about three quarters seen once. The sample consisted of memory CD4+ T cells sorted from blood. These receptors all come from a man aged 18-30 years in good health. CDR3s leave out the opening cysteine and the closing phenylalanine or tryptophan. Each record gives: D gene, CDR3 length, J gene, V gene, CDR3 protein. The D gene is left open where the match is weak.

- 12 TRBJ2-7 TRBV27 ASSLSGHSYEQY
TRBD1 15 TRBJ1-2 TRBV5-1 ASSLAPGQGAGYGYT
TRBD1 11 TRBJ2-5 TRBV28 ASKMPGGETQY
- 13 TRBJ1-6 TRBV7-8 ASSLSAGDASPLH
- 11 TRBJ2-5 TRBV5-1 ASSPGPRETQY
- 11 TRBJ1-2 TRBV18 ASSQGLDYGYT
- 13 TRBJ1-2 TRBV10-3 AISETDRRNYGYT
- 13 TRBJ2-2 TRBV5-6 ASSLRQGNTGELF
TRBD1 15 TRBJ1-2 TRBV5-4 ASSLWPAGHRDRGYT
- 9 TRBJ1-3 TRBV2 ASSGGNTIY
- 14 TRBJ1-6 TRBV11-2 ASSTTGAVFNSPLH
- 11 TRBJ2-3 TRBV10-3 ASVGQVTDTQY
- 13 TRBJ1-6 TRBV4-2 ASSQEAGVNSPLH
- 11 TRBJ2-2 TRBV6-5 ASRLEGRGELF